A single sample is the source of the 8 T cell receptor beta chains below, sequenced in a study of T cells after yellow fever vaccination. MiXCR, run by TCRdb on the 5' RACE reads, gives a single entry per CDR3 protein. This sample has 500,000 to 650,000 distinct CDR3 sequences, with roughly an eighth found just once. This specimen consisted of PBMCs, obtained on the day of the yellow fever booster vaccination. Source of these receptors: a young man who received the YFV17D yellow fever vaccine.

The gene calls are TRBV15 and TRBJ1-4, with TRBD1 matching 10 bases. CDR3 length: 14 residues. Germline V gene lookup returns CDR1 LNHNV and CDR2 YYDKDF (reference sequence). The junction had 4 bases not matched to a gene; V was cut back by 5 bases and J by 7 bases. The CDR3 DNA sequence: TGTGCCACCAGCGTAGACAGGGGGCTTGAAAAACTGTTTTTT. Its protein is CATSVDRGLEKLFF. Together with reference TRBV15 and TRBJ1-4, the CDR3 gives the full variable domain: DAMVIQNPRYQVTQFGKPVTLSCSQTLNHNVMYWYQQKSSQAPKLLFHYYDKDFNNEADTPDNFQSRRPNTSFCFLDIRSPGLGDTAMYLCATSVDRGLEKLFFGSGTQLSVL.

The chain is built from TRBV5-1 and TRBJ1-1; tentatively, D is TRBD1 (5 bases). Looked up from germline, CDR1 is SGHRS and CDR2 is YFSETQ. Trimming shortened V by 1 base and J by 3 bases, and 10 bases separated the two germline ends. CDR3 length equals 14 residues. The chain's CDR3 is CASSLSGLDTEAFF. Here the CDR3 DNA reads TGCGCCAGCAGCTTGTCGGGGCTTGACACTGAAGCTTTCTTT.

The chain employs TRBV2 and TRBJ2-5; possible D gene TRBD1, 6 bases. The CDR3 extends over 14 amino acids. Germline V gives CDR1 SNHLY, CDR2 FYNNEI. V was shortened by 3 bases and J by 5 bases, with 13 bases between the two germline ends. CDR3 in amino acids: CASSDGTLRETQYF. The CDR3 nucleotides read TGTGCCAGCAGTGACGGGACATTGAGGGAGACCCAGTACTTC. The whole variable domain, filled in from reference TRBV2 and TRBJ2-5, reads EPEVTQTPSHQVTQMGQEVILRCVPISNHLYFYWYRQILGQKVEFLVSFYNNEISEKSEIFDDQFSVERPDGSNFTLKIRSTKLEDSAMYFCASSDGTLRETQYFGPGTRLLVL.

This chain links TRBV25-1 with TRBJ2-5, with a possible D match to TRBD1 (6 bases). Germline loops: CDR1 MGHDK, CDR2 SYGVNS. V was cut by 6 bases and J by 4 bases, with 15 bases left in between. This CDR3 contains 14 residues. The CDR3 coding sequence is TGTGCCAGCAGCGACAGGTCAGGGCGAGAGACCCAGTACTTC. Translation gives CASSDRSGRETQYF.

This clonotype has a count of ten or more. The V and J genes are TRBV27 and TRBJ2-5, with D possibly being TRBD1 (5 bases). This CDR3 is 15 amino acids long. From germline, CDR1 is MNHEY and CDR2 SMNVEV (reference sequence). V gave up 5 bases and J gave up 5 bases, with 18 bases separating them. The CDR3 DNA reads as TGTGCCAGCAGTGGTTCAGGGCCGGGTTGGGAGACCCAGTACTTC. Its translation: CASSGSGPGWETQYF.

This clonotype has a count of ten or more. The CDR3 coding sequence is TGTGCCAGCAGCTTAGCAGGGGGCGCATTCCACGAGCAGTACTTC. It codes for CASSLAGGAFHEQYF. This chain uses TRBV7-2 with TRBJ2-7, with 7 positions matching TRBD1. The germline gives CDR1 SGHTA, CDR2 FQGNSA. This CDR3 is 15 amino acids long. The V gene end was trimmed by 0 bases and the J gene end by 5 bases; junction bases not matched to a gene: 7. The full variable domain, its missing parts supplied by reference TRBV7-2 and TRBJ2-7, is GAGVSQSPSNKVTEKGKDVELRCDPISGHTALYWYRQSLGQGLEFLIYFQGNSAPDKSGLPSDRFSAERTGGSVSTLTIQRTQQEDSAVYLCASSLAGGAFHEQYFGPGTRLTVT.

J is TRBJ2-2 and V is TRBV11-2; D call uncertain. Germline lookup yields CDR1 SGHAT and CDR2 FQNNGV. This CDR3 has 16 amino acids. V lost 2 bases and J lost 6, with 16 bases in between. The CDR3 DNA follows: TGTGCCAGCAGCTTACAAGGGCAGTACTTTGCCGGGGAGCTGTTTTTT. Translating it yields CASSLQGQYFAGELFF.

The chain carries TRBV11-3 and TRBJ2-5; D may correspond to TRBD1 or TRBD2 (6 bases each). The CDR3 has 16 residues. Trimming stripped 5 bases from V and 0 bases from J, with 16 bases between. In germline, CDR1 is SGHNT, CDR2 YENEEA. The CDR3 here is CASSRRRGDDQETQYF. The CDR3 coding sequence is TGTGCCAGCAGCCGGAGGAGGGGGGATGACCAAGAGACCCAGTACTTC. The full variable domain, completed using reference TRBV11-3 and TRBJ2-5, is EAGVVQSPRYKIIEKKQPVAFWCNPISGHNTLYWYLQNLGQGPELLIRYENEEAVDDSQLPKDRFSAERLKGVDSTLKIQPAELGDSAVYLCASSRRRGDDQETQYFGPGTRLLVL.